This TCR beta chain was captured by sequencing in a study of cytomegalovirus exposure and HLA in healthy donors. From germline, CDR1 is LNHDA and CDR2 SQIVND (reference sequence). The CDR3 runs to 14 residues. J lost 1 base, V lost 6 bases, and 4 bases had no gene match. The assay was immunoSEQ multiplex PCR, and TCRdb's table has in-frame clones only and misses some. The sample carries 110,000 or so clones, 85% to 90% recorded once. The rearrangement joins TRBV19 to TRBJ1-2; the match to TRBD1 covers 8 bases. The sequenced sample was PBMCs. This TCR was sampled from a woman in her thirties in good health and CMV-seronegative. This chain's CDR3 is CASRGDRNNYGYTF. The CDR3 DNA follows: TGTGCCAGTAGGGGGGACAGGAATAACTATGGCTACACCTTC.